Listed below are T cell receptor beta chains from one sample, sequenced in a study of control samples from healthy donors and cancer patients. Assay used: immunoSEQ multiplex PCR; TCRdb lists only in-frame clones, some missing. The sample includes 46,000 or so clones, more than 90% of them seen just once. Source material: PBMCs. The receptors were gathered from a man under 40 with colorectal cancer. Both conserved end residues are part of each CDR3. The D gene is left open where the match is weak. Rows may omit the clone size; those that give it use once, few, many or a size class.

J gene,clone size,V gene,D gene,CDR3 DNA,CDR3 protein
TRBJ2-2,-,TRBV19,TRBD2,TGTGCCAGTAGTATGGGGGGGAATGTCGGGGAGCTGTTTTTT,CASSMGGNVGELFF
TRBJ1-5,-,TRBV6-6,-,TGTGCCAGCAGTTACTCGTGGGGGGCGCGGGATCAGCCCCAGCATTTT,CASSYSWGARDQPQHF
TRBJ2-7,-,TRBV7-2,-,TGTGCCAGCAGCCCCGGGATTTCCTACGAGCAGTACTTC,CASSPGISYEQYF
TRBJ1-1,-,TRBV27,-,TGTGCCAGCAATTTAAAGGGGGACACTGAAGCTTTCTTT,CASNLKGDTEAFF
TRBJ1-6,-,TRBV15,-,TGTGCCACCAGCAGAGTTCGCCTGGACGGAAGCTCCTATAATTCACCCCTCCACTTT,CATSRVRLDGSSYNSPLHF
TRBJ1-2,-,TRBV4-2,-,TGTGCCAGCAGCCAAGATGAAGGGGCTTATAACTATGGCTACACCTTC,CASSQDEGAYNYGYTF
TRBJ1-1,-,TRBV27,TRBD1,TGTGCCAGCAACCCGGGGACAGGGATGAACACTGAAGCTTTCTTT,CASNPGTGMNTEAFF
TRBJ2-1,-,TRBV5-1,-,TGCGCCAGCAGCTTGGAGGGGGTCTCCTACAATGAGCAGTTCTTC,CASSLEGVSYNEQFF
TRBJ2-2,-,TRBV12-3/TRBV12-4,-,TGTGCCAGCAGAAGGAGGGTAACCGGGGAGCTGTTTTTT,CASRRRVTGELFF
TRBJ1-6,-,TRBV19,-,TGTGCCAGCAGCCAGGGGATTAGAAATTCACCCCTCCACTTT,CASSQGIRNSPLHF
TRBJ1-1,-,TRBV5-8,-,TGTGCCAGCAGCTCACTCCAGGTGAACACTGAAGCTTTCTTT,CASSSLQVNTEAFF
TRBJ2-5,-,TRBV5-1,-,TGCGCCAGCAGCCCTCCATCCAAGGGGGGGGCGTTGGCAGAGACCCAGTACTTC,CASSPPSKGGALAETQYF
TRBJ1-2,once,TRBV14,-,TGTGCCAGCAGCCAAGCGGTTAACTATGGCTACACCTTC,CASSQAVNYGYTF
TRBJ1-5,-,TRBV3-1/TRBV3-2,-,TGTGCCAGCAGCCAAGGCTACAACAGGGCCGCTTTCCAGCATTTT,CASSQGYNRAAFQHF
TRBJ1-5,-,TRBV7-2,-,TGTGCCAGCAGCTTACAGTATAGCAATCAGCCCCAGCATTTT,CASSLQYSNQPQHF
TRBJ2-3,-,TRBV27,TRBD2,TGTGCCAGCAGCCTACTAGCGGGGGCCACAGATACGCAGTATTTT,CASSLLAGATDTQYF
TRBJ2-5,-,TRBV7-2,-,TGTGCCAGCAGCTTATACAGGTTACAAGAGACCCAGTACTTC,CASSLYRLQETQYF
TRBJ2-3,-,TRBV18,-,TGTGCCAGCTCACCCGGGCAGCTAGCCACAGATACGCAGTATTTT,CASSPGQLATDTQYF
TRBJ2-1,-,TRBV19,-,TGTGCCAGTAGTATAGATTGGACGACAGGCACCTACCTCTCCTACAATGAGCAGTTCTTC,CASSIDWTTGTYLSYNEQFF
TRBJ2-1,-,TRBV28,-,TGTGCCAGCACCCCAATAGCGGACCTGTCCGGTGAGCAGTTCTTC,CASTPIADLSGEQFF
TRBJ2-2,-,TRBV10-2,-,TGCGCCAGCAGTGTACAGGCCGTCGGGGAGCTGTTTTTT,CASSVQAVGELFF
TRBJ1-5,-,TRBV30,-,TGTGCCTGGAGTTTGGGCCTTGGGGGGAATCAGCCCCAGCATTTT,CAWSLGLGGNQPQHF
TRBJ1-5,-,TRBV21-1,-,TGTGCCAGCATTCCACAGGGGGCGCGGAGCAATCAGCCCCAGCATTTT,CASIPQGARSNQPQHF
TRBJ2-1,once,TRBV7-7,-,TGTGCTAGCAGCCTGGACAGCAGCTCCTACAATGAGCAGTTCTTC,CASSLDSSSYNEQFF
TRBJ1-2,-,TRBV5-1,-,TGCGCCAGCAGCTTGGTTACAAGTAACTATGGCTACACCTTC,CASSLVTSNYGYTF
TRBJ1-2,-,TRBV9,TRBD1,TGTGCCAGCAGCGCAGGGGGACAGGTGTTAGGCTATGGCTACACCTTC,CASSAGGQVLGYGYTF
TRBJ1-1,once,TRBV19,-,TGTGCCAGTAAGAATCGGGGGAACACTGAAGCTTTCTTT,CASKNRGNTEAFF
TRBJ2-3,-,TRBV12-5,TRBD2,TGTGCTAGTGGTTTACTAGCGGGGGGTACAGATACGCAGTATTTT,CASGLLAGGTDTQYF
TRBJ1-2,-,TRBV6-6,-,TGTGCCAGCACACAGTCCTGGGGGGATGGAGGCTACACCTTC,CASTQSWGDGGYTF
TRBJ1-3,-,TRBV3-1/TRBV3-2,-,TGTGCCAGCAGCCAAGAGAGAGGAAACACCATATATTTT,CASSQERGNTIYF
TRBJ2-2,once,TRBV7-2,-,TGTGCCAGCAGCGCTCGGGACCCCAGGTCCGGCGGGGAGCTGTTTTTT,CASSARDPRSGGELFF
TRBJ2-1,-,TRBV9,TRBD2,TGTGCCAGCAGCCATAAGCGGGACCGCTACAATGAGCAGTTCTTC,CASSHKRDRYNEQFF
TRBJ2-3,-,TRBV14,TRBD2,TGTGCCAGCAGCCTTGCCTTTAGCGGGGTTGGAGATACGCAGTATTTT,CASSLAFSGVGDTQYF
TRBJ1-4,-,TRBV4-1,TRBD1,TGCGCCAGCAGCGGGAGTGCGTTGGGACAGGGGGATGAAAAACTGTTTTTT,CASSGSALGQGDEKLFF
TRBJ1-4,-,TRBV12-3/TRBV12-4,-,TGTGCCAGCAGTTCGGGGGCGCGGGAAAAACTGTTTTTT,CASSSGAREKLFF
TRBJ1-1,once,TRBV6-5,-,TGTGCCAGCAGCTCCGGGGACATGAACACTGAAGCTTTCTTT,CASSSGDMNTEAFF
TRBJ2-3,-,TRBV19,-,TGTGCCAGTAGTGGCTTTCAAAGAGTGAATACGCAGTATTTT,CASSGFQRVNTQYF
TRBJ1-2,-,TRBV5-6,-,TGTGCCAGCAGCTTGGTTTTTGAGAGCCTCTATGGCTACACCTTC,CASSLVFESLYGYTF
TRBJ1-6,-,TRBV5-4,TRBD1,TGTGCCAGCAGCTGGGACAGATTAAATTCACCCCTCCACTTT,CASSWDRLNSPLHF
TRBJ1-2,-,TRBV5-4,-,TGTGCCAGCAGCTTGGTAGGGACTAACTATGGCTACACCTTC,CASSLVGTNYGYTF
TRBJ2-3,-,TRBV2,TRBD2,TGTGCCAGCAGTGAGCTAGCGGGGGGAGATACGCAGTATTTT,CASSELAGGDTQYF
TRBJ2-7,-,TRBV7-6,TRBD1,TGTGCCAGCAGCTTAGGGGCGGGACAGGGTAGATTCGAGCAGTACTTC,CASSLGAGQGRFEQYF
TRBJ1-2,-,TRBV6-2/TRBV6-3,-,TGTGCCAGCAGTTTCGGGACTAACTATGGCTACACCTTC,CASSFGTNYGYTF
TRBJ1-2,-,TRBV11-2,-,TGTGCCAGCAGCTCCAACTTGGCACAGGGAGGTTGGTATGGCTACACCTTC,CASSSNLAQGGWYGYTF
TRBJ2-3,-,TRBV5-6,-,TGTGCCAGCAGCTTGGCCTGGGGCATACCTAGCACAGATACGCAGTATTTT,CASSLAWGIPSTDTQYF
TRBJ1-1,-,TRBV5-1,-,TGCGCCAGCAGTTACGACGGGGTTGGAACTGAAGCTTTCTTT,CASSYDGVGTEAFF